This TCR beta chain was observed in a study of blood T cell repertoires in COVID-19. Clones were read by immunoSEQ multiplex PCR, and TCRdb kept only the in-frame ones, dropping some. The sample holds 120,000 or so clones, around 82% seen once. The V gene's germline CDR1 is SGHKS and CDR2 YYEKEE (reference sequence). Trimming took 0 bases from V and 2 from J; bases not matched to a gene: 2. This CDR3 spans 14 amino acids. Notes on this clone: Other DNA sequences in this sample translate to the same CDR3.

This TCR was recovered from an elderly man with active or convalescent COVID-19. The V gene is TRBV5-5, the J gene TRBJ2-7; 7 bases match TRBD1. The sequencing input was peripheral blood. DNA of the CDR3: TGTGCCAGCAGCTTGGGACAGGGACCCTACGAGCAGTACTTC. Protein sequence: CASSLGQGPYEQYF.